Shown below are 4 T cell receptor beta chains from a single sample sequenced in a study of T cell changes during pregnancy in multiple sclerosis. TCRdb's table, derived via immunoSEQ multiplex PCR, lists solely in-frame clones and lacks some. The table lists approximately 89,000 clones, around 94% of them singletons, with 0.7% to 0.95% in the top ten. Here the sequenced sample was peripheral blood, taken in the third trimester of pregnancy. The receptor set was obtained from a female donor with multiple sclerosis, enrolled in a pregnancy study.

The J gene is TRBJ1-2, the V gene TRBV27; D perhaps matches TRBD1 (5 bases). CDR1 and CDR2 (germline): MNHEY, SMNVEV (reference sequence). Trimming took 3 bases from V and 4 from J, leaving 12 bases between them. The CDR3 covers 14 residues. CDR3 DNA sequence: TGTGCCAGCAGTTTTGCGGGGGGAGGCTATGGCTACACCTTC. Amino acid sequence: CASSFAGGGYGYTF.

V usage is TRBV18 and J usage is TRBJ1-1; 9 positions agree with TRBD1. CDR3 length equals 13 residues. The germline gives CDR1 KGHSH, CDR2 LQKENI. Unmatched junction bases numbered 7, after V lost 3 bases and J lost 11 bases. DNA for the CDR3: TGTGCCAGCTCACCTACGGGACAGGGTAACGCTTTCTTT. Translation gives CASSPTGQGNAFF.

This clone was found once. The chain joins TRBV25-1 to TRBJ1-1; 9 bases are a match to TRBD1. Trimming cost V 1 base and J 4 bases; bases outside gene matches: 7. Germline-derived CDR1 and CDR2 are MGHDK and SYGVNS. CDR3 size: 16 residues. The CDR3 loop is CASSESDRGRSTEAFF. CDR3 DNA: TGTGCCAGCAGTGAATCTGACAGGGGGAGGAGCACTGAAGCTTTCTTT.

In DNA, the CDR3 is TGTGCCAGCAGCTCCGGCAGGGCCCCAGCCTACGAGCAGTACTTC. Translating gives CASSSGRAPAYEQYF. V usage is TRBV11-2 and J usage is TRBJ2-7; a weak D match, TRBD1 (5 bases). The V end was cut by 4 bases, the J end by 2 bases, with 15 bases between. The germline V gene has CDR1 SGHAT and CDR2 FQNNGV. This CDR3 contains 15 residues.